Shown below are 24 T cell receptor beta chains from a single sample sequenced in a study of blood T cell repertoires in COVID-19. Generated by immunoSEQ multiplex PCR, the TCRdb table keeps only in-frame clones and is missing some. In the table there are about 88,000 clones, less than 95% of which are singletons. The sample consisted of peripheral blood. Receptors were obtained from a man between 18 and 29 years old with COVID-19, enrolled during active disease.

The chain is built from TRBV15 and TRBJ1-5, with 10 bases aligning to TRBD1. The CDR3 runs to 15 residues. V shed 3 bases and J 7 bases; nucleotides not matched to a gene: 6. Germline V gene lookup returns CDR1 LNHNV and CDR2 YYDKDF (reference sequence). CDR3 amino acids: CATSRVDRGSQPQHF. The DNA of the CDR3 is TGTGCCACCAGCAGGGTGGACAGGGGGTCCCAGCCCCAGCATTTT.

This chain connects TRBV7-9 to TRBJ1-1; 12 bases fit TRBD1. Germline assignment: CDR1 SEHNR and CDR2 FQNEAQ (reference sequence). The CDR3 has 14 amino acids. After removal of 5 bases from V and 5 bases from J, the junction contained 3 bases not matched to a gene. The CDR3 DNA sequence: TGTGCCAGCAGCAAGGGACAGGGGGCTACTGAAGCTTTCTTT. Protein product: CASSKGQGATEAFF.

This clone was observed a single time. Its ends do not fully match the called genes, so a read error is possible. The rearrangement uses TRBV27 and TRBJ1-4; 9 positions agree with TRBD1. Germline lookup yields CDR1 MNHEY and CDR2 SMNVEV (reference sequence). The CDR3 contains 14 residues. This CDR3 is CASSLGQGLGELLF. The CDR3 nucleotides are TGTGCCAGCAGTCTCGGACAGGGGCTGGGGGAACTGCTTTTT.

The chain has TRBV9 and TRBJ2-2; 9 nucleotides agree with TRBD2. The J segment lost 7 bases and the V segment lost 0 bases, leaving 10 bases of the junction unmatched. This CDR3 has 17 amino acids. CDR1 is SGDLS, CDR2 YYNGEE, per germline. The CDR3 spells CASSVGGVAGANGELFF. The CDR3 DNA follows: TGTGCCAGCAGCGTAGGCGGGGTAGCGGGAGCTAACGGGGAGCTGTTTTTT.

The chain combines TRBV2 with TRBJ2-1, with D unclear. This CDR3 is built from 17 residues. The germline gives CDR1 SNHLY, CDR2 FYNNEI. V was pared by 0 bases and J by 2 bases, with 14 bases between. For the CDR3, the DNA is TGTGCCAGCAGTGAAGCGCGGATTAGCAGACCCTACAATGAGCAGTTCTTC. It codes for CASSEARISRPYNEQFF.

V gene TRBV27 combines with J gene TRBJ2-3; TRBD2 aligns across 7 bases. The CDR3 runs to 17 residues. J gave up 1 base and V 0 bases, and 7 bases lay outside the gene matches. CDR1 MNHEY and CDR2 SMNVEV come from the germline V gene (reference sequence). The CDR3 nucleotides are TGTGCCAGCAGTTTATCCCCCCAGACTAGCCGCACAGATACGCAGTATTTT. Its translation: CASSLSPQTSRTDTQYF.

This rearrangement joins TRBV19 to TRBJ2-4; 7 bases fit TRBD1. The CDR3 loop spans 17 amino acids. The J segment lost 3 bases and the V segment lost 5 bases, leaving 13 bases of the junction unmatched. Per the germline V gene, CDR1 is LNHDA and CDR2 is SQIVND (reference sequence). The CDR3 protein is CASSAINRGLNKNIQYF. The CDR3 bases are TGTGCCAGTAGTGCCATAAACAGGGGTCTGAACAAAAACATTCAGTACTTC.

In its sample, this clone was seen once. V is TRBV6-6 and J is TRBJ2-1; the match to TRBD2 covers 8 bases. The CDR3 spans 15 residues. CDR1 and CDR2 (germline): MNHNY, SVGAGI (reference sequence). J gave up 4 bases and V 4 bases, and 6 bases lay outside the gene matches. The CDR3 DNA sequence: TGTGCCAGCAGTTGGGGGAGCGGGAGTTACAATGAGCAGTTCTTC. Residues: CASSWGSGSYNEQFF.

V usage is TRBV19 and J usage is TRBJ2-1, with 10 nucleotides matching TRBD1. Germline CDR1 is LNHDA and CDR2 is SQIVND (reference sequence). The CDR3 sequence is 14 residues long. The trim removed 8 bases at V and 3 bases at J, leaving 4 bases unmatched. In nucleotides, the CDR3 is TGTGCCAGTTTCGGACAGGGGGGCTACAATGAGCAGTTCTTC. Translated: CASFGQGGYNEQFF. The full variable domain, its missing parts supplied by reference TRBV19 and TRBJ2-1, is DGGITQSPKYLFRKEGQNVTLSCEQNLNHDAMYWYRQDPGQGLRLIYYSQIVNDFQKGDIAEGYSVSREKKESFPLTVTSAQKNPTAFYLCASFGQGGYNEQFFGPGTRLTVL.

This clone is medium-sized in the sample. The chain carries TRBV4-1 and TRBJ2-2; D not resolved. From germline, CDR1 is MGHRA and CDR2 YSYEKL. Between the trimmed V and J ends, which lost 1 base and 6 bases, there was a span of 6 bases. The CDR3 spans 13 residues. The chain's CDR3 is CASSQVRAGELFF. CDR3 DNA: TGCGCCAGCAGCCAAGTAAGAGCCGGGGAGCTGTTTTTT.

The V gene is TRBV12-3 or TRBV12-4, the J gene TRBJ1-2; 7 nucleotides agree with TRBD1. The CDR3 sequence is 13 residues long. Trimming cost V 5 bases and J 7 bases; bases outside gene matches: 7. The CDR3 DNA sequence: TGTGCCAGCAGTCCGGACAGGTGGAGTGGCTACACCTTC. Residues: CASSPDRWSGYTF.

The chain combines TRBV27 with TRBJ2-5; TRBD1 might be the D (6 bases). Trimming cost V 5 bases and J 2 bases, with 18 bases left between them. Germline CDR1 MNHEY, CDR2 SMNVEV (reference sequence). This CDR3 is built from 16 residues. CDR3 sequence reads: CASSPQGRGRQETQYF. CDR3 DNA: TGTGCCAGCAGTCCACAGGGCAGGGGAAGGCAAGAGACCCAGTACTTC.

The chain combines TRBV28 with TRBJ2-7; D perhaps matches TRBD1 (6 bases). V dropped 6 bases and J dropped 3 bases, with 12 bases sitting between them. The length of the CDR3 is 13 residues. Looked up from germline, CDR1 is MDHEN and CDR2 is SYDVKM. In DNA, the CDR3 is TGTGCCAGCAGCACAGGGTGGGACTACGAGCAGTACTTC. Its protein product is CASSTGWDYEQYF.

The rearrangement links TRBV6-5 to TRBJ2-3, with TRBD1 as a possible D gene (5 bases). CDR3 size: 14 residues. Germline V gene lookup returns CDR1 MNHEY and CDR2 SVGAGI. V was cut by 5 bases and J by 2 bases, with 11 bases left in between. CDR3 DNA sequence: TGTGCCAGCAGTCTTAGGGGTTCCACAGATACGCAGTATTTT. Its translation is CASSLRGSTDTQYF.

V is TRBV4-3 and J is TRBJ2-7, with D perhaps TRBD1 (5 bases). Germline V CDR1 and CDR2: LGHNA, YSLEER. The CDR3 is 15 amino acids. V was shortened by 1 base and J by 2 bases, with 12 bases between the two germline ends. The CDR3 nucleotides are TGCGCCAGCAGCCAAGGGTTAGTAGGGGCCTACGAGCAGTACTTC. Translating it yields CASSQGLVGAYEQYF.

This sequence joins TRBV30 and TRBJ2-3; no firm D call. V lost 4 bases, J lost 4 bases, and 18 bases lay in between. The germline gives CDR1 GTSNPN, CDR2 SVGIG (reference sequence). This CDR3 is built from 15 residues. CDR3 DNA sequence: TGTGCCTGGATATCTACATTTGGGCTCGCAGATACGCAGTATTTT. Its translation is CAWISTFGLADTQYF. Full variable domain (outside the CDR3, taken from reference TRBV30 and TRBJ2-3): SQTIHQWPATLVQPVGSPLSLECTVEGTSNPNLYWYRQAAGRGLQLLFYSVGIGQISSEVPQNLSASRPQDRQFILSSKKLLLSDSGFYLCAWISTFGLADTQYFGPGTRLTVL.

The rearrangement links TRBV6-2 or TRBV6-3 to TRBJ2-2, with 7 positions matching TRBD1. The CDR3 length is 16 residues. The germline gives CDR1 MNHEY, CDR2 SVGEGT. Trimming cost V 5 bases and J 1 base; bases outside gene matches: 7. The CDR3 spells CASSTRQGRNTGELFF. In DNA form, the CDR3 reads TGTGCCAGCAGTACGCGACAGGGTAGGAACACCGGGGAGCTGTTTTTT.

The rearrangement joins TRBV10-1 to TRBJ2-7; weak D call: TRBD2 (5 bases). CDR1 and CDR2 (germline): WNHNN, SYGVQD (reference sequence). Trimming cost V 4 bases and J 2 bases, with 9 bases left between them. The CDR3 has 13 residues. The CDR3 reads CASSGAGTYEQYF. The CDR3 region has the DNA TGCGCCAGCAGTGGGGCCGGGACCTACGAGCAGTACTTC.

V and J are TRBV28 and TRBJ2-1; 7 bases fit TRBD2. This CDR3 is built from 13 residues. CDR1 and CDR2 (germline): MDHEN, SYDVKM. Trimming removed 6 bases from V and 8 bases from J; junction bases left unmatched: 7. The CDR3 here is CASREAGWDEQFF. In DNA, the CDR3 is TGTGCCAGCAGGGAAGCGGGGTGGGATGAGCAGTTCTTC. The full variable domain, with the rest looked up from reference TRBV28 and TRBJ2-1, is DVKVTQSSRYLVKRTGEKVFLECVQDMDHENMFWYRQDPGLGLRLIYFSYDVKMKEKGDIPEGYSVSREKKERFSLILESASTNQTSMYLCASREAGWDEQFFGPGTRLTVL.

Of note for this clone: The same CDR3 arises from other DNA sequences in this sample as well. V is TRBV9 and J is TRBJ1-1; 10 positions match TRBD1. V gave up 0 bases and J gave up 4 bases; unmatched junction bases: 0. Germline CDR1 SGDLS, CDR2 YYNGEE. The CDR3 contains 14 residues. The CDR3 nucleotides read TGTGCCAGCAGCGTAGGGACAGGGGGCACTGAAGCTTTCTTT. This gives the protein CASSVGTGGTEAFF.

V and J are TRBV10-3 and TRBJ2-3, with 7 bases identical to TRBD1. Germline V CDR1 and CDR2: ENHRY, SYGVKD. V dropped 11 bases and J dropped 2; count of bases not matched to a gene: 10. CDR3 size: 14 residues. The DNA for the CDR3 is TGTGCCGTCAAACCGGGACAGAACACAGATACGCAGTATTTT. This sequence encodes CAVKPGQNTDTQYF.

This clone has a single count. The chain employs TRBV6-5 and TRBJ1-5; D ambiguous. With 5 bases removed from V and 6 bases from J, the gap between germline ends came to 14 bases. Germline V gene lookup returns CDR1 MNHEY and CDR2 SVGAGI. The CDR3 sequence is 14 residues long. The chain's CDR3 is CASSNTGLGQPQHF. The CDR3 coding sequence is TGTGCCAGCAGTAATACGGGGTTGGGTCAGCCCCAGCATTTT.

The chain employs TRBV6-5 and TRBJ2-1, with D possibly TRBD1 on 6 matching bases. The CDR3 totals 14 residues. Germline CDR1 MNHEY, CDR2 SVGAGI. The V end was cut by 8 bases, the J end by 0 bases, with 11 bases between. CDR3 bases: TGTGCCAGCCTAGACAGGAGCTCCTACAATGAGCAGTTCTTC. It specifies CASLDRSSYNEQFF.

This CDR3 is CASTMGTGNTEAFF. Here the CDR3 DNA reads TGTGCCAGTACCATGGGCACAGGGAACACTGAAGCTTTCTTT. The rearrangement uses TRBV19 and TRBJ1-1, with D tentatively TRBD1 (5 bases). This CDR3 is 14 amino acids long. In germline, CDR1 is LNHDA, CDR2 SQIVND (reference sequence). The germline V and J ends were trimmed by 7 bases and 1 base, with 13 bases remaining between them.